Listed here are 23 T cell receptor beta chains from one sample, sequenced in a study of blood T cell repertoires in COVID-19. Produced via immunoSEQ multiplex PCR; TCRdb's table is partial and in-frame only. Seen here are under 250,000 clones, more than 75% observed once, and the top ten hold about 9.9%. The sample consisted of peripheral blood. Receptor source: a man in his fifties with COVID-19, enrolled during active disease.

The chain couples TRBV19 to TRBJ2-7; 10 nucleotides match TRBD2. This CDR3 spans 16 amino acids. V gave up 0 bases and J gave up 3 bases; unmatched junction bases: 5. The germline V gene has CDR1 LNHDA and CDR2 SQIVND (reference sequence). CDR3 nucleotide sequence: TGTGCCAGTAGTATAGAGGTGGCTAGCGGGAGCTACGAGCAGTACTTC. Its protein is CASSIEVASGSYEQYF.

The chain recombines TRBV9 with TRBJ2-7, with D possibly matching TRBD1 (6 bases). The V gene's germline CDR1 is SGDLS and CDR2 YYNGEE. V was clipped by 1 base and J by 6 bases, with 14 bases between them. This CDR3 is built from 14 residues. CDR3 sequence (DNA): TGTGCCAGCAGCGTAAAGGACAGACCCGCCGAGCAGTACTTC. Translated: CASSVKDRPAEQYF. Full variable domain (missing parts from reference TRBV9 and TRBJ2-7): DSGVTQTPKHLITATGQRVTLRCSPRSGDLSVYWYQQSLDQGLQFLIQYYNGEERAKGNILERFSAQQFPDLHSELNLSSLELGDSALYFCASSVKDRPAEQYFGPGTRLTVT.

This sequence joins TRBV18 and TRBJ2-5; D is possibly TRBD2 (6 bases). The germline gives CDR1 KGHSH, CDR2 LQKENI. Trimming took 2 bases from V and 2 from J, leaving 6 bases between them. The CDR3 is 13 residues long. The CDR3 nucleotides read TGTGCCAGCTCACCAGGGACTCAAGAGACCCAGTACTTC. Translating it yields CASSPGTQETQYF.

This chain's CDR3 is CASTRGSFGYTF. CDR3 nucleotide sequence: TGTGCCAGCACCCGAGGGAGTTTTGGCTACACCTTC. The chain has TRBV12-3 or TRBV12-4 and TRBJ1-2; D gene uncertain. There are 12 residues in the CDR3. V lost 7 bases to trimming and J lost 7 bases, with 13 bases between them.

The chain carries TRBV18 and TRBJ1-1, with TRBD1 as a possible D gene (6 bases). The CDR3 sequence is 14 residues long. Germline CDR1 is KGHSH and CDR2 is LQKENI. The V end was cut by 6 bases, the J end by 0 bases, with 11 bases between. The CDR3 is CASSQDSMNTEAFF. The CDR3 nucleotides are TGTGCCAGCTCCCAGGACAGCATGAACACTGAAGCTTTCTTT.

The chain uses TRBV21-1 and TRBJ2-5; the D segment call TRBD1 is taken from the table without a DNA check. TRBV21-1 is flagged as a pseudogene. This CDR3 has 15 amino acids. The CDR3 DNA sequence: TGTGCCAGCAGCAAAGGGGACAGGGAAGCAGAGACCCAGTACTTC. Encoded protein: CASSKGDREAETQYF.

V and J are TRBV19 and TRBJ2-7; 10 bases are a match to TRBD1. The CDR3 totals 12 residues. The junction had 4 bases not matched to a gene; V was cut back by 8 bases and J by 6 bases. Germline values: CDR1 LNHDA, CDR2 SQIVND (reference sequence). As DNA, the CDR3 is TGTGCCAGTGGGGACAGGGGATCCGAGCAGTACTTC. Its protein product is CASGDRGSEQYF. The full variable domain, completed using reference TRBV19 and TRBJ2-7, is DGGITQSPKYLFRKEGQNVTLSCEQNLNHDAMYWYRQDPGQGLRLIYYSQIVNDFQKGDIAEGYSVSREKKESFPLTVTSAQKNPTAFYLCASGDRGSEQYFGPGTRLTVT.

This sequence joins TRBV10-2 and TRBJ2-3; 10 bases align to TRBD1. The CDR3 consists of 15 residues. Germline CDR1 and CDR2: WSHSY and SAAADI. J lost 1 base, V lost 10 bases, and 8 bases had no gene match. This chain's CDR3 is CATGTTGGGTDTQYF. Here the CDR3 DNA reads TGCGCCACGGGCACGACAGGGGGCGGCACAGATACGCAGTATTTT.

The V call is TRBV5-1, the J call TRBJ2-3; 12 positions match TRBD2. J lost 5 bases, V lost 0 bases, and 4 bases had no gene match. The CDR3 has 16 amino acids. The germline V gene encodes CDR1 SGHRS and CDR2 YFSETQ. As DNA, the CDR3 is TGCGCCAGCAGCTTGGAAACGGGACTAGCGGGAGATACGCAGTATTTT. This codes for CASSLETGLAGDTQYF.

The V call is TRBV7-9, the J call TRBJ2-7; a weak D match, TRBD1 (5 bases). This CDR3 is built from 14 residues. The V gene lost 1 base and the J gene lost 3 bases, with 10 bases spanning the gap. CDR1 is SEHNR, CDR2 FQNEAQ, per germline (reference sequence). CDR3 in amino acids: CASSLGAGFYEQYF. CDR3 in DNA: TGTGCCAGCAGCTTAGGTGCAGGGTTCTACGAGCAGTACTTC. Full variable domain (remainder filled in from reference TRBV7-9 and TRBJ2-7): DTGVSQNPRHKITKRGQNVTFRCDPISEHNRLYWYRQTLGQGPEFLTYFQNEAQLEKSRLLSDRFSAERPKGSFSTLEIQRTEQGDSAMYLCASSLGAGFYEQYFGPGTRLTVT.

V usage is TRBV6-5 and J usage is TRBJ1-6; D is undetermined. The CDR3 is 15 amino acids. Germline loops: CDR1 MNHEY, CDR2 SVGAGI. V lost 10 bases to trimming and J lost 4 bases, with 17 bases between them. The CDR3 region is CATRPPGYYNSPLHF. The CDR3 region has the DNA TGTGCCACCAGACCCCCAGGTTATTATAATTCACCCCTCCACTTT.

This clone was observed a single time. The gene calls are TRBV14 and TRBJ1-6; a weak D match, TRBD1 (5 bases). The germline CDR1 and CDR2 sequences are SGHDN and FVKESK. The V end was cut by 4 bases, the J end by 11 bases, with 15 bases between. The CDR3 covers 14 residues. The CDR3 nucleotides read TGTGCCAGCAGCCTATCCGGGGGAGGAACACCCCTCCACTTT. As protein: CASSLSGGGTPLHF.

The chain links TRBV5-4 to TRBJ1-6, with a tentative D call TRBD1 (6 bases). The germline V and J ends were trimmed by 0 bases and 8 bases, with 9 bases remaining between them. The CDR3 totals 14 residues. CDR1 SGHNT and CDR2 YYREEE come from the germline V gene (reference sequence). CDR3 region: CASSLEGGDSPLHF. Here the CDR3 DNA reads TGTGCCAGCAGCTTGGAAGGGGGGGATTCACCCCTCCACTTT.

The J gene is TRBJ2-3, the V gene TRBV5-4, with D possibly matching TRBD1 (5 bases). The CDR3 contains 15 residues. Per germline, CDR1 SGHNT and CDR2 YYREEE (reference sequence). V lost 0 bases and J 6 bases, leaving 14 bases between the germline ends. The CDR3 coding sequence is TGTGCCAGCAGCTTGGAGTCAGGGCCATTGGATACGCAGTATTTT. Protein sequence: CASSLESGPLDTQYF. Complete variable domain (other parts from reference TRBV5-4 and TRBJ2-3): ETGVTQSPTHLIKTRGQQVTLRCSSQSGHNTVSWYQQALGQGPQFIFQYYREEENGRGNFPPRFSGLQFPNYSSELNVNALELDDSALYLCASSLESGPLDTQYFGPGTRLTVL.

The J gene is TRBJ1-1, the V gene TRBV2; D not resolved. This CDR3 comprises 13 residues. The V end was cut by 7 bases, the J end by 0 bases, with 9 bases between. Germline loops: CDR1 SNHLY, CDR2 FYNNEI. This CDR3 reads CASIGELNTEAFF. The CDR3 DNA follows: TGTGCCAGCATCGGGGAGTTGAACACTGAAGCTTTCTTT.

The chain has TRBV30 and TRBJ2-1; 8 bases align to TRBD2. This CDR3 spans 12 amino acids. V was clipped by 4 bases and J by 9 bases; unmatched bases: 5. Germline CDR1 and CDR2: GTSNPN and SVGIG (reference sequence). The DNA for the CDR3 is TGTGCCTGGACTCCCCGGGGGGGTGAGCAGTTCTTC. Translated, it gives CAWTPRGGEQFF.

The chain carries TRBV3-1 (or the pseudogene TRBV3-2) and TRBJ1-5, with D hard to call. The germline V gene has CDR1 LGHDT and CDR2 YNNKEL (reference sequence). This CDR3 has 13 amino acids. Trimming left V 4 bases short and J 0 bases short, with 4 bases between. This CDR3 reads CASSLYSNQPQHF. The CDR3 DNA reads TGTGCCAGCAGCCTTTATAGCAATCAGCCCCAGCATTTT.

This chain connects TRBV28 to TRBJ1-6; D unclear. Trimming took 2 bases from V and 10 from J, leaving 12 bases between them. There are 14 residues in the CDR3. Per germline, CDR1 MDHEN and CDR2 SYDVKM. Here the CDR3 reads CASSLVPTASPLHF. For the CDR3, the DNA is TGTGCCAGCAGTTTAGTCCCCACAGCCTCACCCCTCCACTTT.

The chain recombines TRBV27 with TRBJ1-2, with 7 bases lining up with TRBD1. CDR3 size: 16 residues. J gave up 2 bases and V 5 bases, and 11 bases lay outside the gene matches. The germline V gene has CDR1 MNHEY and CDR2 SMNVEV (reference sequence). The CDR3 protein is CASSGSFDRENYGYTF. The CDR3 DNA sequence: TGTGCCAGCAGTGGGTCCTTCGACAGGGAAAACTATGGCTACACCTTC.

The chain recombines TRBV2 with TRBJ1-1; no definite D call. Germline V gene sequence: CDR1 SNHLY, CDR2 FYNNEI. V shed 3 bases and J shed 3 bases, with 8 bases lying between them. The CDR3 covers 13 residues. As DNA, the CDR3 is TGTGCCAGCAGTGATCCCGGGTACACTGAAGCTTTCTTT. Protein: CASSDPGYTEAFF.

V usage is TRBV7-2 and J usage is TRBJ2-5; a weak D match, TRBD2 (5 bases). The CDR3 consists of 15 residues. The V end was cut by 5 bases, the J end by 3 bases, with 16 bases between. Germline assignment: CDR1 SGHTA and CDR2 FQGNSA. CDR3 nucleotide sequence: TGTGCCAGCAGCCTATGGACTGCCGAAGAAGAGACCCAGTACTTC. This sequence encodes CASSLWTAEEETQYF.

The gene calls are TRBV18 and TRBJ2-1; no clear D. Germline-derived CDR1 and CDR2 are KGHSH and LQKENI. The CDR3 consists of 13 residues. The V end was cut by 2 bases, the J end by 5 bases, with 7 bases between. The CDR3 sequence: CASSPSRNNEQFF. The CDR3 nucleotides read TGTGCCAGCTCACCATCTAGAAACAATGAGCAGTTCTTC.

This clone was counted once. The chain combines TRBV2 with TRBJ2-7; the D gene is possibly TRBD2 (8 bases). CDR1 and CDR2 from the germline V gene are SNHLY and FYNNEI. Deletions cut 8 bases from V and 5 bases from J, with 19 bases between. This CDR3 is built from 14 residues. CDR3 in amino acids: CASSQQGRGDEQYF. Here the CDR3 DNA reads TGTGCCAGCTCCCAACAGGGGCGGGGGGACGAGCAGTACTTC.